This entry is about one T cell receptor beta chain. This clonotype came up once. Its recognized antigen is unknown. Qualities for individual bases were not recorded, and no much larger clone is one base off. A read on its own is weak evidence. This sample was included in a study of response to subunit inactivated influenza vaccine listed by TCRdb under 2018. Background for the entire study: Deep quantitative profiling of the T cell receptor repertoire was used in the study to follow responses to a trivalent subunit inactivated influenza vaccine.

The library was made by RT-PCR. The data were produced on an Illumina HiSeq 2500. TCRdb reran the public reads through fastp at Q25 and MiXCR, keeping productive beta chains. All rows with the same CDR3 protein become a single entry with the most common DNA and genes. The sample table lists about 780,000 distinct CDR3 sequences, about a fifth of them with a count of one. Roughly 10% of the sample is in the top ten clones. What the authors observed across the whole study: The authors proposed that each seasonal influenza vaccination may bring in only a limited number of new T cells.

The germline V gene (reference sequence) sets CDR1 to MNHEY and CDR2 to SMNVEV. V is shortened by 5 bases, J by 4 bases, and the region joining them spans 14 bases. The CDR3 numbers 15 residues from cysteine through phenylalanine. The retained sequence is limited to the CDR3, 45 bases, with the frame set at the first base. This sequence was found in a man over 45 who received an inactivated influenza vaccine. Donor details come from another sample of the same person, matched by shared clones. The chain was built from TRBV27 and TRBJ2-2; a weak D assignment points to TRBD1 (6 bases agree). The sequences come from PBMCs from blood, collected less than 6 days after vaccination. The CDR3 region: CASSVLQGVTGELFF. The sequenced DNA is TGTGCCAGCAGTGTCCTACAGGGAGTCACCGGGGAGCTGTTTTTT.